The 18 T cell receptor beta chains given below trace back to one sample, sequenced in a study of T cell responses to AZD1222 COVID-19 vaccine. TCRdb keeps only in-frame clones here, not all; method: immunoSEQ multiplex PCR. Here the sample spans some 69,000 clones, roughly 87% being singletons. The sample here was peripheral blood, taken on day 0 of AZD1222 vaccination. These receptors originate from an adult in good health.

This chain uses TRBV14 with TRBJ2-1; 10 bases agree with TRBD2. The germline V gene has CDR1 SGHDN and CDR2 FVKESK. This CDR3 spans 17 amino acids. With V trimmed by 1 base and J by 7 bases, 10 bases remained unmatched. CDR3 nucleotides: TGTGCCAGCAGCCAAGGGCTAGCGGGGGCCTTGGGGAATGAGCAGTTCTTC. Its protein is CASSQGLAGALGNEQFF.

V usage is TRBV6-1 and J usage is TRBJ2-2; the D is unclear. Germline V CDR1 and CDR2: MNHNS, SASEGT. V lost 4 bases to trimming and J lost 4 bases, with 16 bases between them. There are 16 residues in the CDR3. CDR3 DNA sequence: TGTGCCAGCAGTGGGTTGGTGACCAGGCCCACCGGGGAGCTGTTTTTT. This encodes CASSGLVTRPTGELFF.

V usage is TRBV28 and J usage is TRBJ1-2; D possibly corresponds to TRBD1 (5 bases). Trimming removed 7 bases at V and 4 bases at J, with 19 bases between. This CDR3 is 15 amino acids long. Germline V lookup: CDR1 MDHEN, CDR2 SYDVKM. Here the CDR3 DNA reads TGTGCCAGCACCCTCTGGCCCGATCAGGGCTATGGCTACACCTTC. Protein sequence: CASTLWPDQGYGYTF.

The V call is TRBV2, the J call TRBJ2-7; D uncertain. CDR1 and CDR2 from the germline V gene are SNHLY and FYNNEI. Trimming cost V 8 bases and J 4 bases, with 6 bases left between them. This CDR3 comprises 10 residues. The CDR3 loop is CASGEYEQYF. The CDR3 DNA sequence: TGTGCCAGCGGAGAATACGAGCAGTACTTC.

J is TRBJ1-4 and V is TRBV7-6; unclear D gene. The CDR3 extends over 15 amino acids. V lost 5 bases, J lost 8 bases, and 18 bases lay in between. The germline V gene has CDR1 SGHVS and CDR2 FNYEAQ. Here the CDR3 DNA reads TGTGCCAGCAGCGCCGACCCCTCGTGGCCCGAAAAACTGTTTTTT. Amino acids: CASSADPSWPEKLFF. The variable domain in full, with the rest retrieved from reference TRBV7-6 and TRBJ1-4, is GAGVSQSPRYKVTKRGQDVALRCDPISGHVSLYWYRQALGQGPEFLTYFNYEAQQDKSGLPNDRFSAERPEGSISTLTIQRTEQRDSAMYRCASSADPSWPEKLFFGSGTQLSVL.

The chain combines TRBV27 with TRBJ1-6; 7 positions match TRBD1. The CDR3 is 15 amino acids. From germline, CDR1 is MNHEY and CDR2 SMNVEV (reference sequence). V shed 5 bases, J shed 3 bases, and the junction held 4 bases outside the gene matches. Here the CDR3 reads CASSPGQIYNSPLHF. DNA of the CDR3: TGTGCCAGCAGTCCGGGACAGATCTATAATTCACCCCTCCACTTT.

The rearrangement links TRBV9 to TRBJ2-6; 8 bases map to TRBD1. Trimming cost V 2 bases and J 2 bases; bases outside gene matches: 6. The CDR3 contains 17 residues. CDR1 is SGDLS, CDR2 YYNGEE, per germline. In nucleotides, the CDR3 is TGTGCCAGCAGCGTCCCCTACAGGGGGGCTGGGGCCAACGTCCTGACTTTC. It is translated as CASSVPYRGAGANVLTF.

This clone appeared once. This chain joins TRBV5-4 and TRBJ1-1, with D possibly matching TRBD1 (6 bases). V lost 4 bases to trimming and J lost 1 base, with 17 bases between them. Germline CDR1 is SGHNT and CDR2 is YYREEE (reference sequence). The CDR3 spans 16 residues. Here the CDR3 DNA reads TGTGCCAGCAGCCAGGACAGCACGGGACCGAACACTGAAGCTTTCTTT. It codes for CASSQDSTGPNTEAFF.

This clone was seen once. The V call is TRBV6-6, the J call TRBJ1-2; TRBD1 matches at 9 bases. The CDR3 contains 19 residues. Germline-derived CDR1 and CDR2 are MNHNY and SVGAGI (reference sequence). V gave up 5 bases and J gave up 3 bases; unmatched junction bases: 19. CDR3 protein: CASSRTPGTGRRADYGYTF. The DNA for the CDR3 is TGTGCCAGCAGTCGAACCCCTGGGACAGGGAGAAGGGCAGACTATGGCTACACCTTC.

The chain is built from TRBV6-5 and TRBJ1-4; no reliable D call. This CDR3 spans 15 amino acids. V lost 0 bases to trimming and J lost 5 bases, with 10 bases between them. Germline-derived CDR1 and CDR2 are MNHEY and SVGAGI. CDR3: CASSYSFTRNEKLFF. The CDR3 nucleotides are TGTGCCAGCAGTTACTCGTTCACTAGGAATGAAAAACTGTTTTTT.

The chain employs TRBV2 and TRBJ2-1; the D call may be TRBD1 or TRBD2 (5 bases each). V dropped 9 bases and J dropped 0 bases, with 18 bases sitting between them. The germline CDR1 and CDR2 sequences are SNHLY and FYNNEI. The length of the CDR3 is 16 residues. The CDR3 here is CASYRGFLSSYNEQFF. CDR3 DNA: TGTGCCAGTTACCGGGGCTTCCTTAGCTCCTACAATGAGCAGTTCTTC.

V gene TRBV25-1 combines with J gene TRBJ2-6; no clear D. The CDR3 consists of 15 residues. Germline loops: CDR1 MGHDK, CDR2 SYGVNS. V lost 3 bases and J lost 4, with 10 bases in between. This CDR3 reads CASSDPGTGANVLTF. As DNA, the CDR3 is TGTGCCAGCAGTGATCCAGGTACAGGGGCCAACGTCCTGACTTTC. The full variable domain, its missing parts supplied by reference TRBV25-1 and TRBJ2-6, is EADIYQTPRYLVIGTGKKITLECSQTMGHDKMYWYQQDPGMELHLIHYSYGVNSTEKGDLSSESTVSRIRTEHFPLTLESARPSHTSQYLCASSDPGTGANVLTFGAGSRLTVL.

V usage is TRBV6-4 and J usage is TRBJ1-2; 7 bases fit TRBD1. The CDR3 spans 18 residues. From germline, CDR1 is MRHNA and CDR2 SNTAGT. J was trimmed by 4 bases and V by 5 bases; bases with no gene match: 19. DNA of the CDR3: TGTGCCAGCAGTCGACAGGGAGGAAATTTCTTTTTGGGCTATGGCTACACCTTC. This translates into CASSRQGGNFFLGYGYTF.

The J gene is TRBJ1-4, the V gene TRBV15, with D possibly matching TRBD1 (5 bases). The V and J ends lost 4 bases and 0 bases respectively, with 9 bases between them. CDR1 LNHNV and CDR2 YYDKDF come from the germline V gene (reference sequence). The CDR3 length is 15 residues. The CDR3 DNA follows: TGTGCCACCAGCATCGGGACTGCAACTAATGAAAAACTGTTTTTT. The encoded protein is CATSIGTATNEKLFF.

This chain uses TRBV9 with TRBJ1-6, with D perhaps TRBD1 (5 bases). Trimming took 0 bases from V and 8 from J, leaving 15 bases between them. The CDR3 runs 16 residues. Germline V CDR1 and CDR2: SGDLS, YYNGEE. This CDR3 reads CASSVAARGGDSPLHF. The CDR3 nucleotides read TGTGCCAGCAGCGTAGCGGCCCGGGGGGGTGATTCACCCCTCCACTTT.

Concerning this clone: The junction does not match germline at one end; this may be a read error. V gene TRBV7-7 combines with J gene TRBJ2-1; D is undetermined. Looked up from germline, CDR1 is SSHAT and CDR2 is FNYEAQ (reference sequence). This CDR3 comprises 13 residues. The CDR3 bases are TGTGCTAGCAGCTTAACGTGGAGAAATGAGCAGTTCTTC. As protein: CASSLTWRNEQFF.

This clone was found once. CDR3 loop: CATSDSGQGAHEQYF. The CDR3 DNA follows: TGTGCCACCAGTGATTCAGGACAGGGAGCCCACGAGCAGTACTTC. The V gene is TRBV24-1, the J gene TRBJ2-7; TRBD1 matches at 8 bases. Germline lookup yields CDR1 KGHDR and CDR2 SFDVKD. V dropped 2 bases and J dropped 5; count of bases not matched to a gene: 7. The CDR3 sequence is 15 residues long.

The J gene is TRBJ1-2, the V gene TRBV28, with D tentatively TRBD1 (6 bases). There are 15 residues in the CDR3. CDR1 MDHEN and CDR2 SYDVKM come from the germline V gene. V was clipped by 3 bases and J by 6 bases, with 17 bases between them. The CDR3 region is CASSFNGGPWDGYTF. CDR3 DNA sequence: TGTGCCAGCAGTTTTAACGGGGGCCCTTGGGATGGCTACACCTTC.